Presented here are 20 T cell receptor beta chains from one specimen sequenced in a study of blood T cell repertoires in COVID-19. The data were produced by immunoSEQ multiplex PCR, yet TCRdb's version contains in-frame clones alone and is incomplete. The sample has roughly 150,000 clones; around 82% are singletons. The sequencing input was peripheral blood. The receptor set was obtained from a woman in her 70s who had recovered from COVID-19.

This sequence joins TRBV19 and TRBJ2-7; 11 positions match TRBD2. Losses at the gene ends were 6 bases for V and 10 bases for J; bases not matched to a gene: 8. This CDR3 has 13 residues. In germline, CDR1 is LNHDA, CDR2 SQIVND (reference sequence). The CDR3 spells CASRPTSGRNQYF. CDR3 DNA sequence: TGTGCCAGTAGGCCTACTAGCGGGAGAAATCAGTACTTC.

The chain employs TRBV4-1 and TRBJ2-7; perhaps TRBD1 as D (6 bases). CDR1 is MGHRA and CDR2 is YSYEKL in the germline V gene. The CDR3 extends over 14 amino acids. The V and J ends lost 4 bases and 0 bases respectively, with 10 bases between them. CDR3 loop: CASSPRDTSYEQYF. The CDR3 nucleotides read TGCGCCAGCAGCCCCCGGGACACCTCCTACGAGCAGTACTTC.

This clone was seen a single time. The genes are TRBV28 and TRBJ1-4, with TRBD1 matching over 9 bases. The junction had 5 bases not matched to a gene; V was cut back by 6 bases and J by 3 bases. In germline, CDR1 is MDHEN, CDR2 SYDVKM. This CDR3 spans 15 amino acids. CDR3 region: CASSTGGTANEKLFF. The CDR3 region has the DNA TGTGCCAGCAGCACAGGGGGCACGGCTAATGAAAAACTGTTTTTT.

This chain links TRBV7-9 with TRBJ2-5, with D uncertain. Germline V gene data show CDR1 as SEHNR and CDR2 as FQNEAQ (reference sequence). V was pared by 5 bases and J by 5 bases, with 9 bases between. The CDR3 loop spans 12 amino acids. In DNA, the CDR3 is TGTGCCAGCAGCCCTCGAGGCGAGACCCAGTACTTC. Amino acid sequence: CASSPRGETQYF.

This clone occurred a few times. The chain uses TRBV11-3 and TRBJ2-2, with D unresolved. Deletions cut 1 base from V and 4 bases from J, with 10 bases between. CDR1 is SGHNT, CDR2 YENEEA, per germline. The CDR3 length is 15 residues. CDR3 sequence reads: CASSLASAPTGELFF. CDR3 sequence (DNA): TGTGCCAGCAGCTTAGCCAGTGCACCCACCGGGGAGCTGTTTTTT. Full variable domain (outside the CDR3, taken from reference TRBV11-3 and TRBJ2-2): EAGVVQSPRYKIIEKKQPVAFWCNPISGHNTLYWYLQNLGQGPELLIRYENEEAVDDSQLPKDRFSAERLKGVDSTLKIQPAELGDSAVYLCASSLASAPTGELFFGEGSRLTVL.

The rearrangement joins TRBV5-6 to TRBJ1-2; possible D gene TRBD1, 6 bases. The CDR3 loop spans 13 amino acids. The germline V and J ends were trimmed by 6 bases and 1 base, with 10 bases remaining between them. CDR1 is SGHDT, CDR2 YYEEEE, per germline. Here the CDR3 DNA reads TGTGCCAGCAAGGGGGGGCGTAACTATGGCTACACCTTC. Its translation is CASKGGRNYGYTF.

V is TRBV5-1 and J is TRBJ1-1; D is ambiguous. V shed 0 bases and J shed 4 bases, with 10 bases lying between them. The germline gives CDR1 SGHRS, CDR2 YFSETQ. The CDR3 extends over 14 amino acids. The CDR3 loop is CASSLGTRGTEAFF. CDR3 coding DNA: TGCGCCAGCAGCTTGGGGACTCGCGGCACTGAAGCTTTCTTT. Using reference TRBV5-1 and TRBJ1-1 for the parts outside the CDR3, the full variable domain is KAGVTQTPRYLIKTRGQQVTLSCSPISGHRSVSWYQQTPGQGLQFLFEYFSETQRNKGNFPGRFSGRQFSNSRSEMNVSTLELGDSALYLCASSLGTRGTEAFFGQGTRLTVV.

Here the CDR3 DNA reads TGTGCCAGCAGCGTAGGGGCAGGGGGAGTGAGTGGGGCCAACGTCCTGACTTTC. Translated, it gives CASSVGAGGVSGANVLTF. The chain joins TRBV9 to TRBJ2-6; 7 bases agree with TRBD1. The length of the CDR3 is 18 residues. J gave up 3 bases and V 0 bases, and 9 bases lay outside the gene matches. The germline V gene has CDR1 SGDLS and CDR2 YYNGEE.

This clone was observed a single time. The CDR3 is CSVESGGQGGEKLFF. The CDR3 nucleotides are TGCAGCGTTGAATCAGGGGGACAGGGCGGGGAAAAACTGTTTTTT. This chain joins TRBV29-1 and TRBJ1-4; 9 bases are a match to TRBD1. The germline CDR1 and CDR2 sequences are SQVTM and ANQGSEA. The V gene end was trimmed by 2 bases and the J gene end by 8 bases; junction bases not matched to a gene: 9. The CDR3 contains 15 residues.

The V gene is TRBV7-5, the J gene TRBJ1-2. TRBV7-5 is marked as a pseudogene. The CDR3 is made up of 11 amino acids. The CDR3 region is CAGAGLYGYTF. The CDR3 DNA is TGTGCCGGAGCGGGACTCTATGGCTACACCTTC.

This chain connects TRBV7-2 to TRBJ2-1; 12 bases match TRBD2. The CDR3 sequence is 15 residues long. V shed 4 bases and J 6 bases; nucleotides not matched to a gene: 4. Looked up from germline, CDR1 is SGHTA and CDR2 is FQGNSA. The CDR3 DNA reads TGTGCCAGCAGCTCGGGACTAGCGGGCAGCAATGAGCAGTTCTTC. Translated: CASSSGLAGSNEQFF.

This chain links TRBV7-9 with TRBJ1-3, with D maybe TRBD1 (6 bases). The V gene's germline CDR1 is SEHNR and CDR2 FQNEAQ (reference sequence). Trimming stripped 5 bases from V and 0 bases from J, with 14 bases between. The length of the CDR3 is 16 residues. The CDR3 loop reads CASSPYGQSSGNTIYF. In nucleotides, the CDR3 is TGTGCCAGCAGCCCCTACGGACAGAGCTCTGGAAACACCATATATTTT.

The gene calls are TRBV18 and TRBJ1-2; possible D gene TRBD1, 6 bases. Per the germline V gene, CDR1 is KGHSH and CDR2 is LQKENI. V shed 3 bases and J shed 6 bases, with 14 bases lying between them. This CDR3 comprises 14 residues. CDR3 residues: CASSPLQGIDGYTF. The CDR3 DNA is TGTGCCAGCTCACCCCTACAGGGTATCGATGGCTACACCTTC.

V gene TRBV7-2 combines with J gene TRBJ1-1; unclear D gene. The CDR3 consists of 13 residues. Germline CDR1 reads SGHTA; CDR2 reads FQGNSA. Trimming took off 3 bases at V and 4 bases at J, with 9 bases between the two ends. CDR3 nucleotide sequence: TGTGCCAGCAGCTTGGGCGGGTTCACTGAAGCTTTCTTT. Protein sequence: CASSLGGFTEAFF.

The gene calls are TRBV4-1 and TRBJ2-7; 12 nucleotides match TRBD2. The germline gives CDR1 MGHRA, CDR2 YSYEKL. This CDR3 has 19 amino acids. V trimming: 4 bases; J trimming: 3 bases; junction bases outside the gene matches: 16. CDR3 protein: CASSRPGLAGWRGYYEQYF. CDR3 coding DNA: TGCGCCAGCAGCCGACCCGGACTAGCGGGATGGAGAGGTTACTACGAGCAGTACTTC.

The chain links TRBV27 to TRBJ1-2, with D unclear. Looked up from germline, CDR1 is MNHEY and CDR2 is SMNVEV (reference sequence). CDR3 length: 11 amino acids. With 6 bases removed from V and 3 bases from J, the gap between germline ends came to 5 bases. The CDR3 DNA reads TGTGCCAGCAGCGGGGACTATGGCTACACCTTC. It yields the protein CASSGDYGYTF.

This clone was counted many times. CDR3 DNA sequence: TGTGCCAGCTCACCACAGGGGGCAACTAATGAAAAACTGTTTTTT. Its protein product is CASSPQGATNEKLFF. The rearrangement joins TRBV18 to TRBJ1-4, with D maybe TRBD1 (6 bases). Between the trimmed V and J ends, which lost 1 base and 0 bases, there was a span of 6 bases. The CDR3 contains 15 residues. Germline V gene sequence: CDR1 KGHSH, CDR2 LQKENI.

The chain has TRBV11-2 and TRBJ2-2, with 7 bases that match TRBD1. From germline, CDR1 is SGHAT and CDR2 FQNNGV. Trimming at V came to 4 bases and at J to 5 bases, leaving 4 bases not matched to a gene. There are 14 residues in the CDR3. The CDR3, as DNA: TGTGCCAGCAGCTCGCTACAGGGGACCGGGGAGCTGTTTTTT. Residues: CASSSLQGTGELFF.

This clone was observed a few times. The chain has TRBV5-1 and TRBJ2-7; 8 bases align to TRBD1. The V gene's germline CDR1 is SGHRS and CDR2 YFSETQ. V shed 3 bases and J 1 base; nucleotides not matched to a gene: 9. The CDR3 is made up of 16 amino acids. CDR3 sequence: CASSSPRQGSSYEQYF. The CDR3 DNA follows: TGCGCCAGCAGCTCCCCTCGACAGGGGTCATCCTACGAGCAGTACTTC.

V is TRBV18 and J is TRBJ1-1, with D perhaps matching TRBD1 (6 bases). Germline CDR1 reads KGHSH; CDR2 reads LQKENI. V was clipped by 1 base and J by 2 bases, with 11 bases between them. This CDR3 has 15 amino acids. The CDR3 DNA reads TGTGCCAGCTCACCACTGAACAGGGCTAACACTGAAGCTTTCTTT. Residues: CASSPLNRANTEAFF.